This T cell receptor beta chain was profiled in a study of blood T cell repertoires in COVID-19. Study details: Donors in the United States, Italy and Spain gave samples during acute or convalescent COVID-19. PBMCs, B-cell-depleted T cells, or T cells were the source of the cDNA or gDNA that made up the material.

CDR3 length equals 15 residues. The germline V gene has CDR1 SGHTA and CDR2 FQGTGA. Trimming at V came to 2 bases and at J to 1 base, leaving 3 bases not matched to a gene. As handled by the study authors: From reference gene primer amplification, estimates of nucleated cell counts were derived. Data came from immunoSEQ multiplex PCR; TCRdb stores just in-frame clones and leaves some out. V and J calls and clone size are as listed in that table; D and trimming were resolved from the DNA. The top ten clones hold approximately 16% of a sample with over 75,000 clones, under 80% of them seen once. The chain has TRBV7-3 and TRBJ2-7, with TRBD1 matching 9 bases. The receptor was isolated from a human donor in a cohort sampled during active COVID-19. Input material: peripheral blood. CDR3 in DNA: TGTGCCAGCAGCTTAGGACAGGGGCCGTCCTACGAGCAGTACTTC. It encodes CASSLGQGPSYEQYF. Complete variable domain (other parts from reference TRBV7-3 and TRBJ2-7): GAGVSQTPSNKVTEKGKYVELRCDPISGHTALYWYRQSLGQGPEFLIYFQGTGAADDSGLPNDRFFAVRPEGSVSTLKIQRTERGDSAVYLCASSLGQGPSYEQYFGPGTRLTVT.